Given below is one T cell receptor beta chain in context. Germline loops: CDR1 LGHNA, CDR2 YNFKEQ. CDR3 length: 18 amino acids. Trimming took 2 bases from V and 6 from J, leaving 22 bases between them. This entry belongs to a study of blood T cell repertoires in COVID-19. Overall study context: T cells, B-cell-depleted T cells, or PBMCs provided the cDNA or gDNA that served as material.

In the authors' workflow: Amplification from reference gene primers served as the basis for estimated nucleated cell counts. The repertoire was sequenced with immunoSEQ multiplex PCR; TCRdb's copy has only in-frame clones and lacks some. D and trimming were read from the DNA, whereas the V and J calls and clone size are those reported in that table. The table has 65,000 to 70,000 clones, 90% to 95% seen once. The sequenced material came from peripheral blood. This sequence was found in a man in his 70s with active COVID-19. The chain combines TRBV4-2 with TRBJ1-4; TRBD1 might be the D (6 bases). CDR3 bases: TGTGCCAGCAGCCAACCATCCCGGGGGGCGGGCGGGGATGAAAAACTGTTTTTT. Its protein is CASSQPSRGAGGDEKLFF.